This is a list of T cell receptor beta chains from one sample in a study of T cell repertoires and leukemia-associated antigens. These receptors are not linked to any known antigen. TCRdb reprocessed the 5' RACE reads via MiXCR and lists one record per CDR3 protein. The sample lists 10,000 to 15,000 distinct CDR3 sequences; 35% to 45% were seen once. Material: CD3+ T cells sorted from blood and cultured. The receptors originated from a female donor in good health. Both conserved end residues are part of each CDR3. Each record gives: J gene, D gene, V gene, clone size, CDR3 length, CDR3 protein, CDR3 DNA. D genes are given only for firm matches. Size values are once, few and many counts, or a class for expanded clones, and some rows have none.

>TRBJ1-1|NA|TRBV5-1|NA|13
CASSRKSDTEAFF
TGCGCCAGCAGCCGGAAGTCGGACACTGAAGCTTTCTTT
>TRBJ1-6|NA|TRBV4-2|NA|13
CASSQDTDSPLHF
TGTGCCAGCAGCCAAGATACGGATTCACCCCTCCACTTT
>TRBJ2-3|NA|TRBV15|NA|14
CATGRIVSTDTQYF
TGTGCCACCGGCAGAATTGTGAGCACAGATACGCAGTATTTT
>TRBJ1-2|NA|TRBV20-1|NA|17
CSARWTTSGSFFYGYTF
TGCAGTGCTAGATGGACGACTAGTGGGAGTTTCTTCTATGGCTACACCTTC
>TRBJ1-1|NA|TRBV29-1|medium-sized|11
CSVGERGEAFF
TGCAGCGTTGGAGAAAGAGGTGAAGCTTTCTTT
>TRBJ2-2|TRBD2|TRBV5-1|NA|15
CASSFGSGATGELFF
TGCGCCAGCAGCTTCGGCAGCGGGGCCACCGGGGAGCTGTTTTTT
>TRBJ2-1|TRBD2|TRBV20-1|medium-sized|18
CSARVFSGSIRFRDEQFF
TGCAGTGCTAGAGTCTTCAGCGGGAGTATAAGGTTTAGGGATGAGCAGTTCTTC
>TRBJ2-7|NA|TRBV19|many|15
CASRPPGPSSYEQYF
TGTGCCAGTAGACCGCCGGGGCCAAGCTCCTACGAGCAGTACTTC
>TRBJ2-1|NA|TRBV10-3|NA|13
CAISGGEDRLTRF
TGTGCCATCAGTGGTGGGGAAGACAGACTGACCAGATTC
>TRBJ2-7|NA|TRBV5-1|medium-sized|14
CASSPGSSTYEQYF
TGCGCCAGCAGCCCGGGGTCCTCAACCTACGAGCAGTACTTC
>TRBJ2-2|TRBD1|TRBV20-1|once|17
CSARDGPTGGPSGELFF
TGCAGTGCTAGAGATGGACCGACAGGGGGGCCAAGCGGGGAGCTGTTTTTT
>TRBJ1-4|TRBD1|TRBV7-9|once|13
CAAGQGDGEKLFF
TGTGCCGCGGGACAGGGAGATGGCGAAAAACTGTTTTTT
>TRBJ1-3|NA|TRBV20-1|NA|12
CSARVPGNTIYF
TGCAGTGCTAGAGTGCCTGGAAACACCATATATTTT
>TRBJ2-5|TRBD2|TRBV7-9|few|14
CASDRLAGPETQYF
TGTGCCAGCGACCGACTAGCTGGACCAGAGACCCAGTACTTC
>TRBJ2-5|NA|TRBV24-1|NA|14
CATSDFRGQETQYF
TGTGCCACCAGTGATTTTCGAGGACAAGAGACCCAGTACTTC
>TRBJ2-5|NA|TRBV4-2|NA|13
CASSQGSPGTQYF
TGTGCCAGCAGCCAAGGCAGCCCGGGGACCCAGTACTTC
>TRBJ2-1|NA|TRBV5-1|NA|22
CASSRQVGNTGELFFGEGEQFF
NA
>TRBJ2-5|NA|TRBV21-1|NA|14
CASRLVPFQETQYF
TGTGCCAGCAGACTTGTCCCTTTTCAAGAGACCCAGTACTTC
>TRBJ1-5|NA|TRBV18|many|12
CASSSRGQPQHF
TGTGCCAGCTCAAGCAGGGGTCAGCCCCAGCATTTT
>TRBJ2-3|NA|TRBV5-1|few|15
CASSFNGVSTDTQYF
TGCGCCAGCAGCTTCAACGGAGTCAGCACAGATACGCAGTATTTT
>TRBJ2-7|NA|TRBV7-9|NA|14
CASSLDRQGHEQYF
TGTGCCAGCAGCTTAGATCGCCAGGGCCACGAGCAGTACTTC
>TRBJ2-1|NA|TRBV20-1|few|15
CSAREAGFLSNEQFF
TGCAGTGCTAGAGAGGCGGGATTCCTTAGCAATGAGCAGTTCTTC
>TRBJ2-1|NA|TRBV7-3|NA|10
CAAVWVLAFF
TGTGCCGCCGTGTGGGTCCTTGCGTTCTTC